The clone carrying this T cell receptor beta chain is classed as medium-sized (0.01 to 0.1%). Its target is unknown. Germline V CDR1 and CDR2: SGHNT, YENEEA. Trimming pared 4 bases from V and 2 bases from J, leaving 12 bases between. The CDR3 covers 16 residues. Noted treatment: randomized to nivolumab then ipilimumab (arm A) or the reverse (arm B). This sample is drawn from a study of sequential checkpoint blockade in melanoma. On the study more broadly: DNA from 85 to 95 pretreatment tumor samples underwent TCRβ immunosequencing. About two dozen patients had matched tumor biopsies before treatment and at week 13 after nivolumab or ipilimumab alone.

Measured with immunoSEQ multiplex PCR; TCRdb has only the in-frame clones, and not every one. The table records about 3,500 clones, roughly 20% of them present only once. Points from the study as a whole: Clinical benefit was about 30 times likelier when tumor T-cell fraction and clonality increased. For nivolumab-first patients, baseline tumor clonality was associated with response.

V is TRBV11-3 and J is TRBJ2-6, with D possibly TRBD1 on 6 matching bases. This receptor was identified in a human donor with melanoma. The sample here was tumor tissue (inferred from file names), taken from a patient given nivolumab and ipilimumab in sequence. The CDR3 bases are TGTGCCAGCAGCTCTGCAGGGGAACCTGGGGCCAACGTCCTGACTTTC. The encoded protein is CASSSAGEPGANVLTF.